Reported below is one TCR beta chain. Its target is unknown. Naive-designated CD8 cells lacked CD45RO, were positively enriched for CCR7, and omitted terminally differentiated effector memory CD45RA+ cells. All of the donors resided in Nashville, Tennessee, and each was a Caucasian adult. The sample originates from a study of shared clonotypes between healthy human individuals. Clones were read by immunoSEQ multiplex PCR, and TCRdb kept only the in-frame ones, dropping some. This sample yields roughly 600,000 clones, of which roughly 98% are seen a single time; 0.25% to 0.35% belongs to the top ten. The study, taken as a whole, reports: Few donors limited the genetic and exposure-history diversity represented.

The sequence was collected from a man aged 30 to 39 in good health. The specimen was naive CD8+ T cells sorted from blood.

This CDR3 reads CASTLPRPNYEQYF. CDR3 in DNA: TGTGCCAGCACCTTACCCCGTCCTAACTACGAGCAGTACTTC. V is TRBV27 and J is TRBJ2-7, with no clear D. This CDR3 contains 14 residues. Germline V gene lookup returns CDR1 MNHEY and CDR2 SMNVEV (reference sequence). Trimming pared 7 bases from V and 3 bases from J, leaving 16 bases between.